Given below is one TCR beta chain in context. This record belongs to a study of blood T cell repertoires in COVID-19. Background on the study: The United States, Italy and Spain provided the acute and convalescent COVID-19 samples.

Per germline, CDR1 DFQATT and CDR2 SNEGSKA (reference sequence). V gave up 3 bases and J gave up 5 bases, with 11 bases separating them. The CDR3 loop spans 13 amino acids. In the study's own analysis: Cell counts per sample came from amplifying reference gene primers. Profiling relied on immunoSEQ multiplex PCR, and the TCRdb table lists in-frame clones only, not all of them. The D gene and trimming were derived from the DNA, and the V and J assignments and clone size from that table. The table shows fewer than 300,000 clones, with roughly nine tenths occurring only once. The sample was peripheral blood. The TCR was taken from a woman aged 25 to 39 with COVID-19, enrolled during active disease. The gene calls are TRBV20-1 and TRBJ1-5; D may be TRBD1 (6 bases). CDR3 region: CSASSGEHQPQHF. DNA for the CDR3: TGCAGTGCTAGTTCAGGGGAGCATCAGCCCCAGCATTTT.